Listed below are T cell receptor beta chains from one sample, sequenced in a study of blood T cell repertoires in COVID-19. Here immunoSEQ multiplex PCR was the method, and the copy in TCRdb shows in-frame clones only, minus some. The sample lists approximately 250,000 clones; roughly 85% were seen once. What was sequenced was peripheral blood. The receptors come from a man between 40 and 49 years old with acute or convalescent COVID-19. Each CDR3 is given with its conserved first and last residue. The D gene is left open where the match is weak. Clone size is stated in some rows and not others, as once, few, many or a class when expanded.

j_call v_call clone_size d_call cdr3_aa cdr3_nt
TRBJ1-2 TRBV9 . . CASSLDTNYGYTF TGTGCCAGCAGCTTAGACACTAACTATGGCTACACCTTC
TRBJ1-4 TRBV28 . . CASSSGPLVATNEKLFF TGTGCCAGCAGTTCTGGGCCGTTGGTCGCAACTAATGAAAAACTGTTTTTT
TRBJ1-5 TRBV6-2/TRBV6-3 . . CASSYSIASISLYQPQHF TGTGCCAGCAGTTACTCGATTGCCTCAATCTCCCTATATCAGCCCCAGCATTTT
TRBJ1-5 TRBV5-8 . TRBD1 CASSLGGGAPGTGGNQPQHF TGTGCCAGCAGCTTGGGTGGCGGAGCTCCGGGGACAGGGGGCAATCAGCCCCAGCATTTT
TRBJ2-7 TRBV27 . TRBD1 CASSPSDRVHEQYF TGTGCCAGCAGTCCATCGGACAGGGTACACGAGCAGTACTTC
TRBJ2-1 TRBV30 . . CAWSVWTASSDEQFF TGTGCCTGGAGTGTCTGGACAGCGAGCAGCGATGAGCAGTTCTTC
TRBJ2-2 TRBV11-2 . TRBD1 CASGSKRDRGVGELFF TGTGCCAGCGGATCTAAGCGGGACAGGGGTGTCGGGGAGCTGTTTTTT
TRBJ2-3 TRBV2 . TRBD2 CASSERVLAGTDTQYF TGTGCCAGCAGTGAAAGAGTACTAGCGGGGACAGATACGCAGTATTTT
TRBJ1-1 TRBV3-1/TRBV3-2 . . CASSQIGGNTEAFF TGTGCCAGCAGCCAAATCGGGGGGAACACTGAAGCTTTCTTT
TRBJ1-2 TRBV5-4 . TRBD1 CASSDIGGYGYTF TGTGCCAGCAGTGATATAGGGGGCTACGGCTACACCTTC
TRBJ2-1 TRBV3-1/TRBV3-2 . . CASSQERGEQFF TGTGCCAGCAGCCAAGAACGAGGTGAGCAGTTCTTC
TRBJ1-2 TRBV25-1 . . CASSEEEGGYTF TGTGCCAGCAGTGAAGAGGAGGGTGGCTACACCTTC
TRBJ2-2 TRBV5-1 . . CASSLGPANTGELFF TGCGCCAGCAGCTTGGGGCCTGCGAACACCGGGGAGCTGTTTTTT
TRBJ1-2 TRBV9 once . CASSSSIRGEGGYTF TGTGCCAGCAGCTCATCCATCAGGGGAGAGGGTGGCTACACCTTC
TRBJ2-3 TRBV24-1 . . CATSDQITDTQYF TGTGCCACCAGTGACCAGATTACAGATACGCAGTATTTT
TRBJ1-1 TRBV5-4 . TRBD1 CASSFQGATEAFF TGTGCCAGCAGCTTCCAGGGGGCAACTGAAGCTTTCTTT
TRBJ2-7 TRBV10-3 . TRBD1 CAISESRGQGAKEQYF TGTGCCATCAGTGAGTCTCGAGGACAGGGGGCGAAGGAGCAGTACTTC
TRBJ2-7 TRBV5-4 . TRBD2 CASSLLAGEYEQYF TGTGCCAGCAGCTTGTTAGCGGGGGAATACGAGCAGTACTTC
TRBJ1-3 TRBV30 . . CAWQGSGNTIYF TGTGCCTGGCAGGGAAGTGGAAACACCATATATTTT
TRBJ1-4 TRBV29-1 . . CSVAVIEQDEKLFF TGCAGCGTTGCCGTGATTGAACAAGATGAAAAACTGTTTTTT
TRBJ2-3 TRBV4-1 . . CASSQGFTGRGTDTQYF TGCGCCAGCAGCCAGGGTTTTACAGGGAGAGGCACAGATACGCAGTATTTT
TRBJ2-1 TRBV5-1 many . CASSLERNYNEQFF TGCGCCAGCAGCTTGGAGCGGAACTACAATGAGCAGTTCTTC
TRBJ1-1 TRBV11-1 . TRBD1 CASSRWTGRTEAFF TGTGCCAGCAGCCGTTGGACAGGGCGAACTGAAGCTTTCTTT
TRBJ1-2 TRBV24-1 few TRBD1 CATSDPGQGDDYGYTF TGTGCCACCAGTGATCCGGGACAGGGTGATGACTATGGCTACACCTTC
TRBJ1-2 TRBV29-1 many . CSVEDPKTENYGYTF TGCAGCGTTGAAGATCCTAAGACGGAGAACTATGGCTACACCTTC
TRBJ2-7 TRBV5-1 . TRBD1 CASSLIPGQGNEQYF TGCGCCAGCAGCTTGATCCCAGGACAGGGGAACGAGCAGTACTTC
TRBJ1-2 TRBV13 . . CASSLVDTRYGYTF TGTGCCAGCAGCTTAGTTGACACCCGATATGGCTACACCTTC
TRBJ1-6 TRBV30 . TRBD1 CAFRTGNNSPLHF TGTGCCTTCCGGACAGGGAATAATTCACCCCTCCACTTT
TRBJ2-7 TRBV5-3 . . CARSLEGGGGGEQYF TGTGCCAGAAGCTTGGAGGGTGGCGGGGGCGGCGAGCAGTACTTC
TRBJ2-7 TRBV7-7 . . CASSDGLQYEQYF TGTGCTAGCAGCGACGGACTCCAATACGAGCAGTACTTC
TRBJ1-3 TRBV5-1 . . CASSLVSGNTIYF TGCGCCAGCAGCTTGGTCAGCGGGAACACCATATATTTT
TRBJ2-2 TRBV2 . . CASMRSTPQGGELFF TGTGCCAGCATGAGGTCGACTCCCCAGGGCGGGGAGCTGTTTTTT
TRBJ2-7 TRBV2 . . CASSVGRGSYEQYF TGTGCCAGCAGTGTAGGACGGGGCTCCTACGAGCAGTACTTC
TRBJ1-2 TRBV30 . . CASTVLAAGYGYTF TGTGCCTCTACCGTTCTAGCGGCGGGCTATGGCTACACCTTC
TRBJ2-3 TRBV2 once TRBD2 CASRGEGFTDTQYF TGTGCCAGCAGGGGGGAGGGGTTCACAGATACGCAGTATTTT
TRBJ1-1 TRBV6-6 . . CASAAGRVAEAFF TGTGCCAGCGCGGCAGGGAGGGTCGCTGAAGCTTTCTTT
TRBJ2-1 TRBV7-9 . . CASSFRGGEQFF TGTGCCAGCAGCTTCCGGGGAGGTGAGCAGTTCTTC
TRBJ1-2 TRBV5-4 . . CASSARLLGGGYTF TGTGCCAGCAGCGCTCGGTTACTCGGGGGTGGCTACACCTTC
TRBJ2-7 TRBV27 once . CASSKKGWWTVEGQTYEQYF TGTGCCAGCAGCAAGAAGGGCTGGTGGACAGTCGAAGGACAGACCTACGAGCAGTACTTC
TRBJ2-3 TRBV24-1 . TRBD1 CATSGQGTDTQYF TGTGCCACCTCGGGACAGGGGACAGATACGCAGTATTTT
TRBJ2-7 TRBV30 few . CAWRVGGDYFYEQYF TGTGCCTGGAGAGTAGGGGGGGACTATTTCTACGAGCAGTACTTC
TRBJ1-3 TRBV28 . . CASSLFSGNTIYF TGTGCCAGCTCTCTATTCTCTGGAAACACCATATATTTT